This TCR beta chain was identified in a study of blood T cell repertoires in COVID-19. Losses at the gene ends were 5 bases for V and 6 bases for J; bases not matched to a gene: 11. This CDR3 is built from 15 residues. The V gene's germline CDR1 is SGHTA and CDR2 FQGNSA. Under the authors' procedure: Reference gene primer amplification yielded estimated nucleated cell counts. Here immunoSEQ multiplex PCR was the method, and the copy in TCRdb shows in-frame clones only, minus some. For V, J and clone size, that table is used; D and trimming come from the DNA. This table has around 250,000 clones, approximately 90% appearing once.

V and J are TRBV7-2 and TRBJ1-2, with 8 positions matching TRBD1. The TCR was taken from a man between 18 and 35 years old who had recovered from COVID-19. Sequencing input: PBMCs or T cells enriched from blood (not recorded which). The CDR3: CASSLNRDRPDGYTF. DNA for the CDR3: TGTGCCAGCAGCCTCAATCGGGACAGGCCCGATGGCTACACCTTC.